This TCR beta chain was identified during a study of blood T cell repertoires in COVID-19. Study overall: PBMCs, B-cell-depleted T cells, or T cells were the source of the cDNA or gDNA that made up the material.

The CDR3 extends over 14 amino acids. V was pared by 7 bases and J by 0 bases, with 10 bases between. Per germline, CDR1 MNHEY and CDR2 SVGAGI. Sequenced by immunoSEQ multiplex PCR; TCRdb stores in-frame clones only, minus some. The table includes approximately 150,000 clones, 82% detected once. The gene calls are TRBV6-5 and TRBJ1-3; D uncertain. Sample: peripheral blood. The TCR was taken from a human donor with acute or convalescent COVID-19. The donor label of this sample is uncertain. The CDR3 nucleotides are TGTGCCAGCAAGTCGGTGAGCTCTGGAAACACCATATATTTT. Translated, it gives CASKSVSSGNTIYF.